The entry below gives a single TCR beta chain sequence along with its context. Its specificity is not known. The sample originates from a study of ipilimumab plus nivolumab after autologous stem cell transplantation. In the study overall: Median doses per patient: about 5 ipilimumab, seven to nine nivolumab. The DLBCL cohort had primary refractory and relapsed disease, with 18-month progression-free survival of approximately 87% and 28%.

Germline CDR1 reads LNHDA; CDR2 reads SQIVND (reference sequence). CDR3 length: 14 residues. The V end lost 7 bases, the J end lost 3 bases, and 13 bases lay between the germline ends. Produced via immunoSEQ multiplex PCR; TCRdb's table is partial and in-frame only. The table has fewer than 85,000 clones, nearly 85% seen once; the top ten hold roughly 2%. Patients got ipilimumab 1 mg/kg beginning 14 to 28 days post-transplant. Whole-study findings and limits: The authors say TCR, Treg and microbiome findings warrant further study.

This clonotype originated in a male donor with diffuse large B-cell lymphoma. V is TRBV19 and J is TRBJ1-5; possibly TRBD1 for D (6 bases). The sequenced sample was PBMCs, obtained in a trial of ipilimumab plus nivolumab as post-transplant consolidation. The CDR3 bases are TGTGCCAGTAAAGATGACAGGTCCAATCAGCCCCAGCATTTT. As protein: CASKDDRSNQPQHF.